The clone carrying this TCR beta chain was counted between two and nine times. Antigen: not known. This sample is drawn from a study of post-analysis software for immune sequencing data. Whole-study findings and limits: About 5 TRBV segments were more frequent in patients than controls; TRBV5-6, TRBV5-1 and TRBV20-1 belonged to this group.

Carried by the TCR beta cDNA libraries were unique molecular identifiers. TCRdb fed the PCR reads into MiXCR, producing one record per CDR3 protein. Among 750,000 to 950,000 distinct CDR3 sequences, approximately 53% were seen once, and the ten largest hold roughly 4.4%. With 7 bases clipped from V and 4 bases from J, the junction kept 8 bases outside the gene matches. CDR1 and CDR2 from the germline V gene are SQVTM and ANQGSEA. This CDR3 spans 15 amino acids. The chain employs TRBV29-1 and TRBJ2-5; 14 nucleotides align to TRBD2. The specimen sequenced was blood. The sequence was obtained from a girl aged 10 to 17 with multiple sclerosis. The CDR3: CSARGLAGAGETQYF. The CDR3 nucleotides are TGCAGCGCTAGGGGACTAGCGGGAGCAGGAGAGACCCAGTACTTC.